This TCR beta chain was recovered during a study of T cells expressing NK-cell markers. For the study at large: The TCR beta repertoires originated in sorted CD3+CD56+NKG2C+, CD3+CD56+NKG2C- and CD3+CD56-NKG2C+ T cells. The eight sequenced donors comprised seven who were HCMV-seropositive and one who was seronegative.

Study outcomes and limitations: The HCMV specificity of the expanded NKG2C+ T cell clones stayed unresolved.

From the 5' RACE reads, TCRdb lists one entry per CDR3 protein and no DNA. The table for this sample gives fewer than 400,000 distinct CDR3 sequences. Germline V CDR1 and CDR2: SGHVS, FQNEAQ. The CDR3 totals 18 residues. As to this clonotype: Its specificity is not known.

Sequenced material: blood T cells: a sorted CD56 or NKG2C T cell subset, CD4+ or CD8+ T cells, or bulk PBMC T cells (not recorded which). This chain links TRBV7-8 with TRBJ1-5. The source of this sequence is a man aged 18 to 69 in good health. The CDR3: CASSSLGFNPDSNQPQHF.